This T cell receptor (beta chain) was sequenced for a study of blood T cells in healthy people across ages. With 2 bases clipped from V and 4 bases from J, the junction kept 10 bases outside the gene matches. The CDR3 runs to 16 residues. Germline assignment: CDR1 SGHTA and CDR2 FQGNSA. The use of a sample-barcoded 5' primer and a J-beta primer mix characterized a second PCR of roughly 6 to 11 cycles. TCRdb re-analysed the 5' RACE reads in MiXCR, keeping a single row per CDR3 protein. This sample has around 1,500,000 distinct CDR3 sequences, with roughly 28% found just once. The chain recombines TRBV7-2 with TRBJ2-5; 7 bases are shared with TRBD1. The TCR sequence derives from a woman aged 30 to 39 in good health. Sequencing was done on a sample of blood. CDR3 in DNA: TGTGCCAGCAGCTTACACCCGACAGGGATAGGAGAGACCCAGTACTTC. It encodes CASSLHPTGIGETQYF.